This entry lists 28 T cell receptor beta chains sequenced from one sample in a study of OX40 agonist ivuxolimab in advanced cancers. Generated by immunoSEQ multiplex PCR, the TCRdb table keeps only in-frame clones and is missing some. The sample has about 100,000 clones; roughly 90% are singletons. The specimen was CD4+ or CD8+ T cells sorted from blood, collected in a trial of the OX40 agonist ivuxolimab. These receptors all stem from an adult with an advanced solid tumor such as melanoma, head and neck, liver or kidney cancer.

The chain combines TRBV9 with TRBJ1-4, with 9 bases aligning to TRBD1. CDR3 length: 16 residues. Losses at the gene ends were 2 bases for V and 6 bases for J; bases not matched to a gene: 8. The V gene's germline CDR1 is SGDLS and CDR2 YYNGEE. CDR3: CASSVGTGKYDEKLFF. The CDR3 DNA sequence: TGTGCCAGCAGCGTGGGGACAGGGAAATACGATGAAAAACTGTTTTTT.

The rearrangement joins TRBV4-1 to TRBJ1-6; TRBD1 is a possible D gene (5 bases). Trimming stripped 0 bases from V and 6 bases from J, with 9 bases between. CDR1 MGHRA and CDR2 YSYEKL come from the germline V gene. CDR3 size: 15 residues. CDR3 coding DNA: TGCGCCAGCAGCCAAGATAGCGGGGGTAATTCACCCCTCCACTTT. Translated: CASSQDSGGNSPLHF.

The chain uses TRBV27 and TRBJ1-3; a possible D gene is TRBD1 (5 bases). V was trimmed by 9 bases and J by 0 bases, leaving 15 bases between them. The CDR3 contains 15 residues. CDR1 is MNHEY, CDR2 SMNVEV, per germline (reference sequence). CDR3 region: CASQSYRSSGNTIYF. The CDR3 region has the DNA TGTGCCAGTCAATCTTACAGGTCCTCTGGAAACACCATATATTTT.

V usage is TRBV5-1 and J usage is TRBJ1-2; 9 bases map to TRBD1. Trimming at V came to 2 bases and at J to 3 bases, leaving 11 bases not matched to a gene. The CDR3 has 17 residues. Germline CDR1 is SGHRS and CDR2 is YFSETQ. The CDR3: CASSLTPGQGKYYGYTF. The CDR3 nucleotides are TGCGCCAGCAGCTTAACGCCGGGACAGGGAAAGTACTATGGCTACACCTTC.

This sequence joins TRBV28 and TRBJ2-5; possibly TRBD1 or TRBD2 for D (5 bases each). The CDR3 is 14 residues long. V lost 6 bases, J lost 1 base, and 12 bases lay in between. From germline, CDR1 is MDHEN and CDR2 SYDVKM. The CDR3 region is CASSSLGVQETQYF. In DNA, the CDR3 is TGTGCCAGCAGCTCCCTGGGGGTCCAAGAGACCCAGTACTTC. Full variable domain (outside the CDR3, taken from reference TRBV28 and TRBJ2-5): DVKVTQSSRYLVKRTGEKVFLECVQDMDHENMFWYRQDPGLGLRLIYFSYDVKMKEKGDIPEGYSVSREKKERFSLILESASTNQTSMYLCASSSLGVQETQYFGPGTRLLVL.

This chain links TRBV30 with TRBJ1-1; D remains unclear. The CDR3 contains 12 residues. Germline loops: CDR1 GTSNPN, CDR2 SVGIG (reference sequence). The V end was cut by 6 bases, the J end by 3 bases, with 11 bases between. The CDR3 DNA reads as TGTGCCTGCAAGGGCAGTTACACTGAAGCTTTCTTT. Its protein product is CACKGSYTEAFF.

The gene calls are TRBV28 and TRBJ2-1; TRBD1 matches at 8 bases. Germline assignment: CDR1 MDHEN and CDR2 SYDVKM. The CDR3 covers 21 residues. The V segment lost 4 bases and the J segment 1 base; nucleotides outside the gene matches: 21. For the CDR3, the DNA is TGTGCCAGCAGTTCCTCAGGGGGCGGCGTTTCCCCCCCTTGGTCCTACAATGAGCAGTTCTTC. It yields the protein CASSSSGGGVSPPWSYNEQFF.

The rearrangement links TRBV5-1 to TRBJ2-7; TRBD2 matches at 12 bases. The V and J ends lost 4 bases and 6 bases, in that order; junction bases with no gene match: 17. From germline, CDR1 is SGHRS and CDR2 YFSETQ. The CDR3 length is 18 residues. The CDR3: CASSGRTSGMTPSSEQYF. In DNA, the CDR3 is TGCGCCAGCAGCGGCCGGACTAGCGGGATGACTCCTAGCAGCGAGCAGTACTTC.

This clone was counted between two and nine times. The rearrangement links TRBV29-1 to TRBJ2-1; 12 bases align to TRBD1. After removal of 4 bases from V and 14 bases from J, the junction contained 15 bases not matched to a gene. CDR3 length equals 15 residues. Per the germline V gene, CDR1 is SQVTM and CDR2 is ANQGSEA. The CDR3, as DNA: TGCAGCGTTGGTCAGCGGGACAGGGGGCTAAGAGCGAAGTTCTTC. This codes for CSVGQRDRGLRAKFF.

The V and J genes are TRBV19 and TRBJ2-2, with 7 nucleotides matching TRBD2. This CDR3 is 15 amino acids long. The J segment lost 0 bases and the V segment lost 5 bases, leaving 3 bases of the junction unmatched. Germline V gene sequence: CDR1 LNHDA, CDR2 SQIVND (reference sequence). The CDR3 sequence is CASSRAGANTGELFF. The CDR3 nucleotides are TGTGCCAGTAGTCGGGCGGGAGCGAACACCGGGGAGCTGTTTTTT.

The chain carries TRBV6-5 and TRBJ2-1; D remains unclear. The germline gives CDR1 MNHEY, CDR2 SVGAGI. There are 15 residues in the CDR3. Trimming stripped 2 bases from V and 2 bases from J, with 10 bases between. Here the CDR3 reads CASSYALQPYNEQFF. The CDR3 DNA is TGTGCCAGCAGTTACGCCCTGCAGCCCTACAATGAGCAGTTCTTC.

The chain uses TRBV11-2 and TRBJ2-5; the D gene is possibly TRBD2 (7 bases). This CDR3 is built from 15 residues. Germline loops: CDR1 SGHAT, CDR2 FQNNGV. The germline V and J ends were trimmed by 4 bases and 7 bases, with 19 bases remaining between them. The CDR3: CASSWGGRGMGTQYF. CDR3 in DNA: TGTGCCAGCAGCTGGGGGGGGCGCGGAATGGGGACCCAGTACTTC. Together with reference TRBV11-2 and TRBJ2-5, the CDR3 gives the full variable domain: EAGVAQSPRYKIIEKRQSVAFWCNPISGHATLYWYQQILGQGPKLLIQFQNNGVVDDSQLPKDRFSAERLKGVDSTLKIQPAKLEDSAVYLCASSWGGRGMGTQYFGPGTRLLVL.

V is TRBV7-2 and J is TRBJ2-5, with 12 bases lining up with TRBD2. Germline V gene lookup returns CDR1 SGHTA and CDR2 FQGNSA. The CDR3 is 13 residues long. Trimming at V came to 3 bases and at J to 13 bases, leaving 6 bases not matched to a gene. The CDR3 sequence is CASSFVGTSGLYF. Written as DNA, the CDR3 is TGTGCCAGCAGCTTCGTTGGGACTAGCGGGCTGTACTTC.

V is TRBV27 and J is TRBJ1-6; maybe TRBD1 (6 bases). The CDR3 is made up of 16 amino acids. In germline, CDR1 is MNHEY, CDR2 SMNVEV (reference sequence). The V end was cut by 6 bases, the J end by 4 bases, with 16 bases between. CDR3: CASRRTDKAYNSPLHF. CDR3 coding DNA: TGTGCCAGCAGGAGGACAGATAAAGCTTATAATTCACCCCTCCACTTT.

The J gene is TRBJ2-7, the V gene TRBV19; D ambiguous. V was pared by 6 bases and J by 3 bases, with 15 bases between. The CDR3 has 14 amino acids. In germline, CDR1 is LNHDA, CDR2 SQIVND (reference sequence). The CDR3 reads CASSASLNSYEQYF. The CDR3 DNA reads as TGTGCCAGTAGCGCCAGCCTAAACAGCTACGAGCAGTACTTC. The full variable domain, with the rest looked up from reference TRBV19 and TRBJ2-7, is DGGITQSPKYLFRKEGQNVTLSCEQNLNHDAMYWYRQDPGQGLRLIYYSQIVNDFQKGDIAEGYSVSREKKESFPLTVTSAQKNPTAFYLCASSASLNSYEQYFGPGTRLTVT.

This chain's CDR3 is CASQQGAHDTQYF. For the CDR3, the DNA is TGTGCCAGTCAACAGGGGGCGCATGATACGCAGTATTTT. The chain has TRBV7-9 and TRBJ2-3; 9 positions match TRBD1. The CDR3 is 13 residues long. J lost 6 bases, V lost 9 bases, and 7 bases had no gene match. Germline V CDR1 and CDR2: SEHNR, FQNEAQ (reference sequence).

The CDR3 here is CASMTQGGSGELFF. CDR3 nucleotide sequence: TGTGCCAGTATGACCCAGGGAGGATCCGGGGAGCTGTTTTTT. The V and J genes are TRBV19 and TRBJ2-2; tentatively, D is TRBD2 (6 bases). Trimming stripped 7 bases from V and 6 bases from J, with 15 bases between. From germline, CDR1 is LNHDA and CDR2 SQIVND (reference sequence). The CDR3 is 14 amino acids.

The gene calls are TRBV5-1 and TRBJ1-1, with D unresolved. The CDR3 runs 14 residues. The germline V and J ends were trimmed by 0 bases and 5 bases, with 11 bases remaining between them. Germline V gene lookup returns CDR1 SGHRS and CDR2 YFSETQ. Written as DNA, the CDR3 is TGCGCCAGCAGCTTGGGAGGCGGAAGGACTGAAGCTTTCTTT. Protein sequence: CASSLGGGRTEAFF.

The chain recombines TRBV2 with TRBJ2-2, with TRBD1 identical over 9 bases. This CDR3 spans 14 amino acids. V lost 6 bases and J lost 7; bases outside the gene matches: 6. Germline CDR1 and CDR2: SNHLY and FYNNEI. This CDR3 is CASRGDRVGGELFF. CDR3 in DNA: TGTGCCAGCAGGGGGGACAGGGTTGGCGGGGAGCTGTTTTTT.

This sequence joins TRBV6-1 and TRBJ2-7; 8 bases map to TRBD1. This CDR3 comprises 14 residues. The germline gives CDR1 MNHNS, CDR2 SASEGT. With V trimmed by 4 bases and J by 2 bases, 4 bases remained unmatched. This CDR3 is CASSGTGPTYEQYF. The CDR3 region has the DNA TGTGCCAGCAGTGGGACAGGGCCTACCTACGAGCAGTACTTC.

The chain joins TRBV7-8 to TRBJ1-5; the D gene is possibly TRBD1 (5 bases). V gave up 3 bases and J gave up 1 base, with 7 bases separating them. CDR1 is SGHVS and CDR2 is FQNEAQ in the germline V gene. This CDR3 is 14 amino acids long. CDR3 amino acids: CASSLAGSNQPQHF. In nucleotides, the CDR3 is TGTGCCAGCAGCTTGGCAGGGAGCAATCAGCCCCAGCATTTT.

The CDR3 reads CASTWDRGREKLFF. The CDR3 nucleotides are TGTGCCAGCACTTGGGACAGGGGACGAGAAAAACTGTTTTTT. This chain connects TRBV2 to TRBJ1-4; 10 bases are shared with TRBD1. Germline assignment: CDR1 SNHLY and CDR2 FYNNEI. There are 14 residues in the CDR3. Trimming at V came to 7 bases and at J to 8 bases, leaving 7 bases not matched to a gene.

The J gene is TRBJ2-7, the V gene TRBV30; no definite D call. Germline CDR1 is GTSNPN and CDR2 is SVGIG (reference sequence). This CDR3 comprises 13 residues. V lost 1 base to trimming and J lost 2 bases, with 9 bases between them. CDR3 protein: CAWSGGSTYEQYF. The DNA for the CDR3 is TGTGCCTGGAGTGGCGGATCAACCTACGAGCAGTACTTC.

V is TRBV5-1 and J is TRBJ2-1; 11 nucleotides agree with TRBD2. This CDR3 is built from 18 residues. Germline CDR1 reads SGHRS; CDR2 reads YFSETQ. V lost 1 base, J lost 0 bases, and 6 bases stayed unmatched. This CDR3 is CASSLRLAGKSSYNEQFF. CDR3 in DNA: TGCGCCAGCAGCTTGAGACTAGCGGGAAAGAGCTCCTACAATGAGCAGTTCTTC.

V is TRBV5-4 and J is TRBJ2-2; D is undetermined. The CDR3 is 15 residues long. Germline V lookup: CDR1 SGHNT, CDR2 YYREEE (reference sequence). Trimming pared 0 bases from V and 3 bases from J, leaving 9 bases between. This chain's CDR3 is CASSLAGFHTGELFF. The DNA for the CDR3 is TGTGCCAGCAGCTTGGCCGGGTTTCACACCGGGGAGCTGTTTTTT. Together with reference TRBV5-4 and TRBJ2-2, the CDR3 gives the full variable domain: ETGVTQSPTHLIKTRGQQVTLRCSSQSGHNTVSWYQQALGQGPQFIFQYYREEENGRGNFPPRFSGLQFPNYSSELNVNALELDDSALYLCASSLAGFHTGELFFGEGSRLTVL.

J is TRBJ2-1 and V is TRBV4-2; D possibly corresponds to TRBD1 (6 bases). From germline, CDR1 is LGHNA and CDR2 YNFKEQ. The length of the CDR3 is 17 residues. Trimming cost V 0 bases and J 4 bases, with 16 bases left between them. In nucleotides, the CDR3 is TGTGCCAGCAGCCAAGACAGGGGAAAGGGGGTTTACAATGAGCAGTTCTTC. It specifies CASSQDRGKGVYNEQFF.

V gene TRBV19 combines with J gene TRBJ2-5; TRBD1 matches at 9 bases. The CDR3 loop spans 15 amino acids. The germline gives CDR1 LNHDA, CDR2 SQIVND (reference sequence). The ends lost 5 bases at V and 4 bases at J; junction bases unmatched: 8. The CDR3 region has the DNA TGTGCCAGTAGTCCGGGACAGGGAGGGCGAGAGACCCAGTACTTC. This codes for CASSPGQGGRETQYF.

The chain employs TRBV30 and TRBJ1-5, with D possibly being TRBD1 (6 bases). The V end lost 4 bases, the J end lost 1 base, and 8 bases lay between the germline ends. The CDR3 runs 13 residues. Germline values: CDR1 GTSNPN, CDR2 SVGIG (reference sequence). In nucleotides, the CDR3 is TGTGCCTGGAAGCAGGGGAGCAATCAGCCCCAGCATTTT. Translating it yields CAWKQGSNQPQHF. Full variable domain (missing parts from reference TRBV30 and TRBJ1-5): SQTIHQWPATLVQPVGSPLSLECTVEGTSNPNLYWYRQAAGRGLQLLFYSVGIGQISSEVPQNLSASRPQDRQFILSSKKLLLSDSGFYLCAWKQGSNQPQHFGDGTRLSIL.